This is a list of T cell receptor beta chains from one sample in a study of long-term antiretroviral therapy in people with HIV. TCRdb's copy holds only in-frame clones and misses some; the assay was immunoSEQ multiplex PCR. The table has approximately 32,000 clones, about four fifths seen once. This specimen was unsorted PBMCs, taken 0.3 years after starting antiretroviral therapy. Source of these receptors: a man younger than 30 with HIV. CDR3s include the opening cysteine and the closing phenylalanine or tryptophan. Each record gives: D gene, clone size, V gene, J gene, CDR3 protein, CDR3 DNA. The D gene is left open where the match is weak. Clone size is shown for a subset of rows, as once, few, many or a class of expanded clone.

d_gene: .; abundance: .; v_gene: TRBV11-2; j_gene: TRBJ2-3; CDR3aa: CASTITGDTQYF; CDR3nt: TGTGCCAGCACCATTACGGGGGATACGCAGTATTTT
d_gene: .; abundance: .; v_gene: TRBV28; j_gene: TRBJ2-7; CDR3aa: CASTPTSYEQYF; CDR3nt: TGTGCCAGCACCCCTACTAGCTACGAGCAGTACTTC
d_gene: .; abundance: .; v_gene: TRBV28; j_gene: TRBJ2-7; CDR3aa: CASSLPGYEQYF; CDR3nt: TGTGCCAGCAGCCTCCCTGGATACGAGCAGTACTTC
d_gene: TRBD1; abundance: .; v_gene: TRBV7-3; j_gene: TRBJ1-2; CDR3aa: CASSPGQGTVYGYTF; CDR3nt: TGTGCCAGCAGCCCCGGACAGGGTACCGTATATGGCTACACCTTC
d_gene: TRBD2; abundance: .; v_gene: TRBV9; j_gene: TRBJ2-3; CDR3aa: CASSAHGTSRDTQYF; CDR3nt: TGTGCCAGCAGCGCCCATGGGACTAGCCGAGATACGCAGTATTTT
d_gene: TRBD1; abundance: .; v_gene: TRBV7-9; j_gene: TRBJ2-7; CDR3aa: CASSLRDSPPQYF; CDR3nt: TGTGCCAGCAGCTTACGGGACAGCCCCCCGCAGTACTTC
d_gene: .; abundance: .; v_gene: TRBV30; j_gene: TRBJ2-3; CDR3aa: CACLNKGDTDTQYF; CDR3nt: TGTGCCTGCTTAAATAAGGGGGACACAGATACGCAGTATTTT
d_gene: .; abundance: .; v_gene: TRBV6-6; j_gene: TRBJ1-4; CDR3aa: CASSRLQGLNEKLFF; CDR3nt: TGTGCCAGCAGTCGGCTACAGGGCCTTAATGAAAAACTGTTTTTT
d_gene: TRBD2; abundance: .; v_gene: TRBV13; j_gene: TRBJ2-7; CDR3aa: CASSLGTSGTYEQYF; CDR3nt: TGTGCCAGCAGCTTAGGAACTAGCGGGACCTACGAGCAGTACTTC
d_gene: TRBD1; abundance: .; v_gene: TRBV5-4; j_gene: TRBJ2-3; CDR3aa: CASSRDSLTDTQYF; CDR3nt: TGTGCCAGCAGCAGGGACAGTTTGACAGATACGCAGTATTTT
d_gene: .; abundance: .; v_gene: TRBV27; j_gene: TRBJ2-1; CDR3aa: CASSLTRSSYNEQFF; CDR3nt: TGTGCCAGCAGTCTGACACGTAGCTCCTACAATGAGCAGTTCTTC
d_gene: TRBD1; abundance: .; v_gene: TRBV14; j_gene: TRBJ2-2; CDR3aa: CASSHSGTGVPGELFF; CDR3nt: TGTGCCAGCAGCCATTCCGGGACAGGGGTGCCCGGGGAGCTGTTTTTT
d_gene: .; abundance: .; v_gene: TRBV4-1; j_gene: TRBJ2-3; CDR3aa: CASSQDGVVRTDTQYF; CDR3nt: TGCGCCAGCAGCCAAGATGGAGTTGTGAGAACGGATACGCAGTATTTT
d_gene: .; abundance: .; v_gene: TRBV5-1; j_gene: TRBJ1-6; CDR3aa: CASSLTDGHNSPLHF; CDR3nt: TGCGCCAGCAGCTTGACAGACGGCCATAATTCACCCCTCCACTTT
d_gene: .; abundance: .; v_gene: TRBV19; j_gene: TRBJ2-7; CDR3aa: CASSIDLGTRSYEQYF; CDR3nt: TGTGCCAGTAGTATAGACCTCGGGACTCGGTCCTACGAGCAGTACTTC
d_gene: TRBD2; abundance: .; v_gene: TRBV14; j_gene: TRBJ2-7; CDR3aa: CASSQPGTSGRREQYF; CDR3nt: TGTGCCAGCAGCCAACCTGGGACTAGCGGGAGACGCGAGCAGTACTTC
d_gene: .; abundance: .; v_gene: TRBV9; j_gene: TRBJ2-3; CDR3aa: CASSVGQGLADTQYF; CDR3nt: TGTGCCAGCAGCGTAGGGCAGGGGTTGGCAGATACGCAGTATTTT
d_gene: TRBD2; abundance: .; v_gene: TRBV29-1; j_gene: TRBJ2-1; CDR3aa: CSVEESLGTSGRSSYNEQFF; CDR3nt: TGCAGCGTTGAAGAGTCCCTCGGGACTAGCGGCAGGAGCTCCTACAATGAGCAGTTCTTC
d_gene: .; abundance: .; v_gene: TRBV7-9; j_gene: TRBJ1-1; CDR3aa: CASSLSGWGMNTEAFF; CDR3nt: TGTGCCAGCAGCTTATCAGGGTGGGGTATGAACACTGAAGCTTTCTTT
d_gene: TRBD2; abundance: .; v_gene: TRBV28; j_gene: TRBJ2-5; CDR3aa: CASRWGLAGVGETQYF; CDR3nt: TGTGCCAGCAGGTGGGGACTAGCGGGAGTAGGAGAGACCCAGTACTTC
d_gene: TRBD1; abundance: .; v_gene: TRBV19; j_gene: TRBJ2-3; CDR3aa: CATRGAGTGSTDTQYF; CDR3nt: TGTGCCACACGAGGGGCCGGGACAGGGAGCACAGATACGCAGTATTTT
d_gene: TRBD2; abundance: once; v_gene: TRBV16; j_gene: TRBJ2-7; CDR3aa: CASSQSGGTSYEQYF; CDR3nt: TGTGCCAGCAGCCAATCGGGGGGGACCTCCTACGAGCAGTACTTC
d_gene: .; abundance: .; v_gene: TRBV18; j_gene: TRBJ2-5; CDR3aa: CASSLGQSQETQYF; CDR3nt: TGTGCCAGCTCACTCGGACAGTCCCAAGAGACCCAGTACTTC
d_gene: TRBD1; abundance: once; v_gene: TRBV19; j_gene: TRBJ1-5; CDR3aa: CASSIDIQGGQPQHF; CDR3nt: TGTGCCAGTAGTATAGATATCCAGGGGGGTCAGCCCCAGCATTTT
d_gene: TRBD2; abundance: once; v_gene: TRBV5-6; j_gene: TRBJ2-5; CDR3aa: CASSSSGMGYQETQYF; CDR3nt: TGTGCCAGCAGCTCTAGCGGGATGGGGTACCAAGAGACCCAGTACTTC
d_gene: .; abundance: .; v_gene: TRBV19; j_gene: TRBJ1-2; CDR3aa: CASSIRRQTYGYTF; CDR3nt: TGTGCCAGTAGTATACGGCGACAGACCTATGGCTACACCTTC
d_gene: TRBD1; abundance: .; v_gene: TRBV27; j_gene: TRBJ1-2; CDR3aa: CASRPTGGEYGYTF; CDR3nt: TGTGCCAGCAGACCCACAGGGGGCGAGTATGGCTACACCTTC
d_gene: TRBD1; abundance: few; v_gene: TRBV27; j_gene: TRBJ2-2; CDR3aa: CASSLRGQGTRAGELFF; CDR3nt: TGTGCCAGCAGTTTACGGGGACAGGGGACGAGGGCCGGGGAGCTGTTTTTT
d_gene: .; abundance: once; v_gene: TRBV9; j_gene: TRBJ2-7; CDR3aa: CASSVVEGSPYEQYF; CDR3nt: TGTGCCAGCAGCGTAGTTGAGGGAAGTCCCTACGAGCAGTACTTC
d_gene: .; abundance: .; v_gene: TRBV18; j_gene: TRBJ2-2; CDR3aa: CASSPPVAGGSNTGELFF; CDR3nt: TGTGCCAGCTCACCACCGGTAGCTGGGGGTTCGAACACCGGGGAGCTGTTTTTT
d_gene: .; abundance: .; v_gene: TRBV7-9; j_gene: TRBJ2-7; CDR3aa: CASSLAGSTNEQYF; CDR3nt: TGTGCCAGCAGCTTGGCGGGAAGCACCAACGAGCAGTACTTC
d_gene: .; abundance: .; v_gene: TRBV5-5; j_gene: TRBJ2-1; CDR3aa: CASSTGLWGVNEQFF; CDR3nt: TGTGCCAGCAGCACCGGGCTGTGGGGGGTCAATGAGCAGTTCTTC
d_gene: TRBD2; abundance: .; v_gene: TRBV11-2; j_gene: TRBJ2-7; CDR3aa: CASSTGTSITYEQYF; CDR3nt: TGTGCCAGCAGCACCGGGACTAGTATAACCTACGAGCAGTACTTC
d_gene: .; abundance: .; v_gene: TRBV4-1; j_gene: TRBJ2-5; CDR3aa: CASSQDWGETQYF; CDR3nt: TGCGCCAGCAGCCAAGACTGGGGAGAGACCCAGTACTTC
d_gene: .; abundance: .; v_gene: TRBV7-2; j_gene: TRBJ1-1; CDR3aa: CASSLALRGRAEAFF; CDR3nt: TGTGCCAGCAGCTTAGCGTTACGGGGGCGGGCTGAAGCTTTCTTT
d_gene: TRBD1; abundance: .; v_gene: TRBV28; j_gene: TRBJ2-6; CDR3aa: CASSSGQRAGANVLTF; CDR3nt: TGTGCCAGCAGTTCGGGACAGCGCGCTGGGGCCAACGTCCTGACTTTC
d_gene: .; abundance: .; v_gene: TRBV18; j_gene: TRBJ1-2; CDR3aa: CASSPGGDYGYTF; CDR3nt: TGTGCCAGCTCACCGGGGGGCGACTATGGCTACACCTTC